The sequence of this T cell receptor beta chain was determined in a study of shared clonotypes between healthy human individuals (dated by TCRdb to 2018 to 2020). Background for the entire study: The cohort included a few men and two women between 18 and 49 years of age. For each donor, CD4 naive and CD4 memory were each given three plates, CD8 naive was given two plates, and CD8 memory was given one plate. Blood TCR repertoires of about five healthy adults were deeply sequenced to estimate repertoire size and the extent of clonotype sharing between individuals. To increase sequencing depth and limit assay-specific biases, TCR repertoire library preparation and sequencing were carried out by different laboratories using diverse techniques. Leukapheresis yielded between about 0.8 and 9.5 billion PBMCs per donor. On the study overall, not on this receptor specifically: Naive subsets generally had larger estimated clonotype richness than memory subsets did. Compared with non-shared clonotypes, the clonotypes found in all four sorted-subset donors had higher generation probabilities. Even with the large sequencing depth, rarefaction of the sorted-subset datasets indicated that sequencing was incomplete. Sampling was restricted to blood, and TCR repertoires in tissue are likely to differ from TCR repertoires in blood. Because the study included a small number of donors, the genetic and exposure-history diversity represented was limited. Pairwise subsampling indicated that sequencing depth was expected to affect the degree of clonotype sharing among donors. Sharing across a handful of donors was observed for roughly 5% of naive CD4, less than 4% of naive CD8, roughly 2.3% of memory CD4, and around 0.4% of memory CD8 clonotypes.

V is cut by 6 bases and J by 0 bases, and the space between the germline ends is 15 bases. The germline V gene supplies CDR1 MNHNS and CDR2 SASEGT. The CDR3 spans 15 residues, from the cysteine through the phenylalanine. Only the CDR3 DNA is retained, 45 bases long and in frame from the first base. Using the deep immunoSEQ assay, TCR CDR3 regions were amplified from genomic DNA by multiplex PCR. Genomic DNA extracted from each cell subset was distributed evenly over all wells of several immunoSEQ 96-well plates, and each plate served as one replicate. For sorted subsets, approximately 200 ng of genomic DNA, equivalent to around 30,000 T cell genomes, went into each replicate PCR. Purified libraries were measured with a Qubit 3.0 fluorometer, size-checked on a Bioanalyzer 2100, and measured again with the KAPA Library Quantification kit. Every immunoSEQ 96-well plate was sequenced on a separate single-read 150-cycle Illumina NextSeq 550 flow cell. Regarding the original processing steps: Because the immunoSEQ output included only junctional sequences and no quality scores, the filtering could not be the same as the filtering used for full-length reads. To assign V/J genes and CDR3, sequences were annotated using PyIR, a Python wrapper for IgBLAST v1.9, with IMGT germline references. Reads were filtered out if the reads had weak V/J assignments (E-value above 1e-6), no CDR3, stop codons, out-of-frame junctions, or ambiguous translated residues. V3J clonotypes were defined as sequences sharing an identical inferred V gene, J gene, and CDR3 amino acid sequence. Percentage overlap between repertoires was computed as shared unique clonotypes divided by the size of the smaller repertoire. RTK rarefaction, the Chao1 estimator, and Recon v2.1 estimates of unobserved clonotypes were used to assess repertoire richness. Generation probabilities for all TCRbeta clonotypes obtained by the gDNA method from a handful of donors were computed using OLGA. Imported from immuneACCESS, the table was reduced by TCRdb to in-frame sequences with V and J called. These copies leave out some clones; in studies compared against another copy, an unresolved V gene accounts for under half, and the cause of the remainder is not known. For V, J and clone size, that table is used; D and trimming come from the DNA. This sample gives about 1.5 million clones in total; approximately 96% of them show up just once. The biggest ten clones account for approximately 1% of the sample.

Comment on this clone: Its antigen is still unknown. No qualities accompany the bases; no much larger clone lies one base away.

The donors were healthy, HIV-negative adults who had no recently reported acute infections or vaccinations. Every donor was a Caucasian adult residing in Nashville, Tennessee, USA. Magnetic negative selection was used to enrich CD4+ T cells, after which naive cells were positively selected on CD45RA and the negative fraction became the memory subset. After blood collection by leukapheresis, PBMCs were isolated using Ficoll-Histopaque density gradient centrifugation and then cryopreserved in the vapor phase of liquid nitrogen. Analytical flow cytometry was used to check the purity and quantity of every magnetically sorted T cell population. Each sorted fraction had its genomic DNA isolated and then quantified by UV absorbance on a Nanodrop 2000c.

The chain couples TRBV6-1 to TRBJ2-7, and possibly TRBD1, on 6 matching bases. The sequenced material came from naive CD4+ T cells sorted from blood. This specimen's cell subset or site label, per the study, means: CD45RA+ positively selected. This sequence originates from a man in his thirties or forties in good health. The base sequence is TGTGCCAGCAGCGGATACACAGGGTACTCCTACGAGCAGTACTTC. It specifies CASSGYTGYSYEQYF.